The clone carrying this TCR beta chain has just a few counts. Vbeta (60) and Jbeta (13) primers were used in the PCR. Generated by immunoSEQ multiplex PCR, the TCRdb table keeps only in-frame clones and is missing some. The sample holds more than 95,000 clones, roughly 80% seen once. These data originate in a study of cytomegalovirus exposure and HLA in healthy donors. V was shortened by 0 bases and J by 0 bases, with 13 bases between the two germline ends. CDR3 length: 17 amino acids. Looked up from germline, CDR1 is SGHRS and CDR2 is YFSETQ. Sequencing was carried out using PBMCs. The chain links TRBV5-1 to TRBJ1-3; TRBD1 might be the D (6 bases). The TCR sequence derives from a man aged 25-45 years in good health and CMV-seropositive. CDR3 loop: CASSLAPRGRSGNTIYF. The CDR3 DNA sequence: TGCGCCAGCAGCTTGGCCCCCAGGGGCCGCTCTGGAAACACCATATATTTT.